Detailed here is one TCR beta chain. The data stem from a study of blood T cell repertoires in COVID-19. On the study more broadly: Acute and convalescent COVID-19 samples came from the United States, Italy and Spain. In each case, the material was cDNA or gDNA derived from T cells, B-cell-depleted T cells, or PBMCs.

Authors' data handling: Cell counts per sample came from amplifying reference gene primers. Repertoires were generated with immunoSEQ multiplex PCR, while TCRdb's copy carries only in-frame clones and drops some. D and trimming come from the DNA, and the V and J calls and clone size come from that table. The sample lists approximately 100,000 clones; roughly 76% were seen once. Trimming removed 3 bases from V and 5 bases from J, with 17 bases in between. Germline V gene data show CDR1 as MNHEY and CDR2 as SVGAGI. This CDR3 has 15 amino acids. This chain joins TRBV6-5 and TRBJ2-7; a weak D match, TRBD2 (6 bases). The sequence came from a human donor in a cohort sampled during active COVID-19. Material: peripheral blood. Here the CDR3 reads CASSYVAALGNEQYF. CDR3 nucleotides: TGTGCCAGCAGTTATGTAGCGGCGCTGGGGAACGAGCAGTACTTC.